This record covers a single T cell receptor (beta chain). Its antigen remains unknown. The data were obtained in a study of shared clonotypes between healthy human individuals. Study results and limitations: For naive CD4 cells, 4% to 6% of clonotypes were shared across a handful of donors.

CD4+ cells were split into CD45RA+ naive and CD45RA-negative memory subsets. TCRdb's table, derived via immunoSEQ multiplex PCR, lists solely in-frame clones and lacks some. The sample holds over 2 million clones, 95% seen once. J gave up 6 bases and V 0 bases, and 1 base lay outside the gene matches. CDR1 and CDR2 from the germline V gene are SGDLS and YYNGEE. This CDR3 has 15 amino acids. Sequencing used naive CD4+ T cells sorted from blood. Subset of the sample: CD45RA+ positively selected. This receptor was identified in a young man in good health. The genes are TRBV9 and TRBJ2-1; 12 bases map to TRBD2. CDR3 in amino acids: CASSVELAGGNEQFF. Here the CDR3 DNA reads TGTGCCAGCAGCGTAGAACTAGCGGGGGGCAATGAGCAGTTCTTC.